The entry that follows covers one TCR beta chain sequence. Its antigen is unidentified. Combining a sample-barcoded 5' primer with a J-beta primer mix, a second PCR ran for roughly 7 to 11 cycles. Each CDR3 protein gets one entry after TCRdb re-called the 5' RACE reads with MiXCR. The sample records 800,000 or so distinct CDR3 sequences, about 59% being singletons. The sample belongs to a study of blood T cells in healthy people across ages. Findings of the study overall: Whereas aged donors had fewer naive CD4+ cells, long-lived donors had more of them and higher diversity.

Donors each provided about 9.5 milliliters of peripheral blood. There were at least 6 micrograms of total RNA extracted from every sample. The sequence was obtained from a man aged 25 to 40 in good health. Sequencing used blood.

The chain's CDR3 is CASSPKGYNEQFF. The CDR3 DNA sequence: TGTGCCAGCAGCCCGAAGGGCTACAATGAGCAGTTCTTC. The chain combines TRBV6-6 with TRBJ2-1; D gene unclear. V was pared by 6 bases and J by 3 bases, with 9 bases between. CDR1 and CDR2 (germline): MNHNY, SVGAGI (reference sequence). This CDR3 is 13 amino acids long.